This record concerns one T cell receptor beta chain sequence. Its antigen remains unidentified. The germline V gene encodes CDR1 LGHNT and CDR2 FRNRAP. V was clipped by 0 bases and J by 3 bases, with 17 bases between them. The CDR3 covers 17 residues. Ten milliliters of peripheral blood were drawn from each donor. The sample comes from a study of blood T cells in healthy people across ages. Notes on the study in general: In long-lived donors, naive CD4+ cell counts and diversity exceeded those of aged donors.

Combining a sample-barcoded 5' primer with a J-beta primer mix, a second PCR ran for roughly 7 to 11 cycles. A tag from a template-switch adaptor with 12 random nucleotides marked each cDNA molecule. Using its own MiXCR run on the 5' RACE reads, TCRdb lists one record per CDR3 protein. The sample consists of around 800,000 distinct CDR3 sequences, 53% of them appearing once. The rearrangement uses TRBV12-5 and TRBJ1-1, with D possibly TRBD1 on 5 matching bases. This TCR derives from a man aged 80 or over in good health. The sample taken for sequencing was blood. CDR3 in amino acids: CASGLVRGAGSHTEAFF. CDR3 nucleotides: TGTGCTAGTGGTTTGGTACGGGGCGCAGGGTCACACACTGAAGCTTTCTTT.